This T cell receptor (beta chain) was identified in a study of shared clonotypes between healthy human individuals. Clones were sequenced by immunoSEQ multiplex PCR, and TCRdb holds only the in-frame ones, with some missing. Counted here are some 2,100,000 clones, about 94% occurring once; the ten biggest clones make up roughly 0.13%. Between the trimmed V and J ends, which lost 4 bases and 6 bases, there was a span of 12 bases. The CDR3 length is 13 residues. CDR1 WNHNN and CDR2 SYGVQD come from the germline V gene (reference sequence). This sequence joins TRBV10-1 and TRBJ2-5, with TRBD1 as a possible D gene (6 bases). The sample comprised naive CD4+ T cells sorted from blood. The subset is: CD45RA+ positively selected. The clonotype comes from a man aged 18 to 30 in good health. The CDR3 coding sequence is TGCGCCAGCAGTGCGGACAGTTTGAAGACCCAGTACTTC. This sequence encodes CASSADSLKTQYF.